A single sample gave rise to the 23 T cell receptor beta chains below, sequenced in a study of blood T cell repertoires in COVID-19. TCRdb's table, derived via immunoSEQ multiplex PCR, lists solely in-frame clones and lacks some. The sample lists about half a million clones, approximately 85% occurring once. Sequencing was carried out using peripheral blood. The receptors here all came from a human donor in a cohort sampled during active COVID-19.

The CDR3 bases are TGCAGCGTGGGTGGACAGGGCCACACTGAAGCTTTCTTT. Residues: CSVGGQGHTEAFF. The genes are TRBV29-1 and TRBJ1-1; 8 bases are shared with TRBD1. Looked up from germline, CDR1 is SQVTM and CDR2 is ANQGSEA. V dropped 6 bases and J dropped 3; count of bases not matched to a gene: 6. The length of the CDR3 is 13 residues.

V gene TRBV29-1 combines with J gene TRBJ1-1; TRBD1 might be the D (5 bases). Trimming pared 4 bases from V and 5 bases from J, leaving 14 bases between. Germline V gives CDR1 SQVTM, CDR2 ANQGSEA. CDR3 length equals 13 residues. The CDR3 protein is CSVGRGGETEAFF. The CDR3 DNA sequence: TGCAGCGTTGGTCGGGGAGGGGAAACTGAAGCTTTCTTT.

The chain is built from TRBV24-1 and TRBJ2-7; 11 positions match TRBD1. The CDR3 is made up of 15 amino acids. The V segment lost 4 bases and the J segment 7 bases; nucleotides outside the gene matches: 8. Per germline, CDR1 KGHDR and CDR2 SFDVKD. The CDR3 bases are TGTGCCACCAGTGACCGAGGACAGGGGGCGCGTGAGCAGTACTTC. Its translation is CATSDRGQGAREQYF.

This clone was detected once. The V and J genes are TRBV25-1 and TRBJ2-5, with 8 bases lining up with TRBD1. Unmatched junction bases numbered 7, after V lost 2 bases and J lost 2 bases. Germline V gene lookup returns CDR1 MGHDK and CDR2 SYGVNS. The length of the CDR3 is 16 residues. CDR3 in DNA: TGTGCCAGCAGTGAAGCCGGGACAGGCCGTCAAGAGACCCAGTACTTC. Translated, it gives CASSEAGTGRQETQYF.

The genes are TRBV7-2 and TRBJ2-7; 12 nucleotides match TRBD2. The CDR3 has 16 amino acids. V trimming: 1 base; J trimming: 2 bases; junction bases outside the gene matches: 3. Germline V CDR1 and CDR2: SGHTA, FQGNSA. CDR3 loop: CASSLVASGRAYEQYF. CDR3 coding DNA: TGTGCCAGCAGCTTAGTGGCTAGCGGGAGGGCCTACGAGCAGTACTTC.

This sequence joins TRBV28 and TRBJ1-5; 12 bases map to TRBD1. This CDR3 comprises 14 residues. CDR1 and CDR2 from the germline V gene are MDHEN and SYDVKM. V shed 8 bases, J shed 6 bases, and the junction held 5 bases outside the gene matches. This chain's CDR3 is CASWGQGAIQPQHF. CDR3 nucleotides: TGTGCCAGCTGGGGACAGGGGGCAATTCAGCCCCAGCATTTT.

The V gene is TRBV19, the J gene TRBJ2-7, with D hard to call. This CDR3 contains 12 residues. The ends were cut back, 7 bases at V and 3 bases at J, with 10 bases in the middle. Germline V CDR1 and CDR2: LNHDA, SQIVND (reference sequence). The CDR3 reads CASNSNHYEQYF. The CDR3 coding sequence is TGTGCCAGTAACAGCAACCACTACGAGCAGTACTTC.

V gene TRBV6-5 combines with J gene TRBJ1-1; D might be TRBD1 (5 bases). This CDR3 contains 11 residues. Germline assignment: CDR1 MNHEY and CDR2 SVGAGI. The V end was cut by 6 bases, the J end by 11 bases, with 13 bases between. The CDR3 loop reads CASSLRGFAFF. CDR3 DNA: TGTGCCAGCAGCCTACGGGGGTTTGCTTTCTTT.

The V and J genes are TRBV9 and TRBJ1-1; TRBD1 might be the D (5 bases). V lost 0 bases to trimming and J lost 4 bases, with 16 bases between them. The CDR3 spans 16 residues. Per germline, CDR1 SGDLS and CDR2 YYNGEE. DNA for the CDR3: TGTGCCAGCAGCGTAGGGGGGGGACGCTTGGGCACTGAAGCTTTCTTT. It yields the protein CASSVGGGRLGTEAFF.

This clone showed up just once. This chain joins TRBV24-1 and TRBJ2-1; possible D gene TRBD2, 6 bases. CDR1 is KGHDR, CDR2 SFDVKD, per germline. This CDR3 has 15 amino acids. Trimming removed 6 bases from V and 4 bases from J, with 15 bases in between. The CDR3, as DNA: TGTGCCACCAGTAAGTCCTTGGAGGGGTACAATGAGCAGTTCTTC. Protein product: CATSKSLEGYNEQFF.

This sequence joins TRBV29-1 and TRBJ2-2; tentative D call: TRBD1 (5 bases). The CDR3 length is 15 residues. The V gene lost 4 bases and the J gene lost 0 bases, with 12 bases spanning the gap. Germline V CDR1 and CDR2: SQVTM, ANQGSEA. The CDR3: CSVGTLYPNTGELFF. CDR3 coding DNA: TGCAGCGTTGGGACACTCTACCCGAACACCGGGGAGCTGTTTTTT.

The chain links TRBV7-8 to TRBJ2-7; D ambiguous. CDR1 is SGHVS and CDR2 is FQNEAQ in the germline V gene. V dropped 5 bases and J dropped 5 bases, with 19 bases sitting between them. The CDR3 contains 15 residues. The CDR3, as DNA: TGTGCCAGCAGCGAACTAAGTGTCCTCGGAAACGAGCAGTACTTC. Encoded protein: CASSELSVLGNEQYF.

The gene calls are TRBV6-5 and TRBJ2-6; no definite D call. Per the germline V gene, CDR1 is MNHEY and CDR2 is SVGAGI. This CDR3 region has 13 residues. V lost 8 bases to trimming and J lost 4 bases, with 9 bases between them. This CDR3 reads CASERSGANVLTF. The CDR3 nucleotides read TGTGCCAGCGAGAGGAGCGGGGCCAACGTCCTGACTTTC.

This clone was seen only once. J is TRBJ1-4 and V is TRBV9; no clear D gene. V was clipped by 4 bases and J by 7 bases, with 14 bases between them. CDR1 SGDLS and CDR2 YYNGEE come from the germline V gene. This CDR3 has 14 amino acids. For the CDR3, the DNA is TGTGCCAGCAGCCCTTTACCCGGCGGTGAAAAACTGTTTTTT. Protein product: CASSPLPGGEKLFF.

The chain couples TRBV7-3 to TRBJ2-2, with D maybe TRBD2 (5 bases). From germline, CDR1 is SGHTA and CDR2 FQGTGA. This CDR3 is 15 amino acids long. Trimming stripped 2 bases from V and 0 bases from J, with 7 bases between. The CDR3 protein is CASSLVGTNTGELFF. The CDR3 nucleotides are TGTGCCAGCAGCTTAGTCGGGACGAACACCGGGGAGCTGTTTTTT.

The chain couples TRBV7-3 to TRBJ2-1, with D uncertain. CDR1 SGHTA and CDR2 FQGTGA come from the germline V gene. The germline V and J ends were trimmed by 5 bases and 2 bases, with 7 bases remaining between them. The CDR3 runs 13 residues. The CDR3 reads CASSANAYNEQFF. In DNA form, the CDR3 reads TGTGCCAGCAGCGCTAACGCCTACAATGAGCAGTTCTTC.

The chain couples TRBV6-4 to TRBJ2-2, with 9 bases matching TRBD2. With V trimmed by 6 bases and J by 4 bases, 9 bases remained unmatched. CDR1 and CDR2 from the germline V gene are MRHNA and SNTAGT. The CDR3 loop spans 16 amino acids. CDR3 bases: TGTGCCAGCAGCCCCTTAGCGGGAGAGCTCACCGGGGAGCTGTTTTTT. Translating gives CASSPLAGELTGELFF.

J is TRBJ1-1 and V is TRBV2, with D tentatively TRBD1 (6 bases). V lost 7 bases, J lost 3 bases, and 15 bases lay in between. The CDR3 runs to 14 residues. CDR1 is SNHLY, CDR2 FYNNEI, per germline. CDR3 nucleotides: TGTGCCAGCACGGAACTGACAGGTCACACTGAAGCTTTCTTT. This codes for CASTELTGHTEAFF.

The chain recombines TRBV11-3 with TRBJ2-2; 7 bases match TRBD2. V lost 5 bases and J lost 7; bases outside the gene matches: 10. The CDR3 has 15 residues. CDR1 and CDR2 (germline): SGHNT, YENEEA. CDR3 amino acids: CASSPRGGVHGELFF. The CDR3 coding sequence is TGTGCCAGCAGCCCACGTGGGGGGGTCCACGGGGAGCTGTTTTTT.

V is TRBV6-5 and J is TRBJ1-2; a possible D gene is TRBD1 (6 bases). The V gene lost 5 bases and the J gene lost 4 bases, with 14 bases spanning the gap. Germline assignment: CDR1 MNHEY and CDR2 SVGAGI. There are 14 residues in the CDR3. The CDR3 DNA sequence: TGTGCCAGCAGTAAGGATACAGGGTTCTATGGCTACACCTTC. This sequence encodes CASSKDTGFYGYTF.

The chain links TRBV2 to TRBJ2-2, with 7 bases aligning to TRBD2. CDR1 and CDR2 (germline): SNHLY, FYNNEI. CDR3 length equals 15 residues. The V gene end was trimmed by 5 bases and the J gene end by 2 bases; junction bases not matched to a gene: 5. CDR3 region: CASSPSGENTGELFF. The CDR3 coding sequence is TGTGCCAGCAGTCCCAGCGGGGAAAACACCGGGGAGCTGTTTTTT.

This chain joins TRBV5-1 and TRBJ2-5, with 9 positions matching TRBD2. CDR1 is SGHRS, CDR2 YFSETQ, per germline. This CDR3 is built from 14 residues. V gave up 5 bases and J gave up 5 bases; unmatched junction bases: 7. Here the CDR3 DNA reads TGCGCCAGCAGACCAGAAACTAGCGGGGAGACCCAGTACTTC. Translation: CASRPETSGETQYF.

The V call is TRBV6-5, the J call TRBJ1-1; no clear D. The CDR3 runs to 14 residues. Trimming cost V 4 bases and J 0 bases, with 9 bases left between them. Germline V gene lookup returns CDR1 MNHEY and CDR2 SVGAGI. DNA for the CDR3: TGTGCCAGCAGTTCTCGAGGCATGAACACTGAAGCTTTCTTT. This sequence encodes CASSSRGMNTEAFF.